The source of this T cell receptor beta chain is a study of OX40 agonist ivuxolimab in advanced cancers. About the research overall: Hepatocellular carcinoma, melanoma, renal cell or head and neck cancer affected the dose-escalation patients.

Libraries were prepared by immunoSEQ multiplex PCR; TCRdb keeps only in-frame clonotypes and omits some of them. Of nearly 55,000 clones in the sample, roughly 86% were seen once. V was clipped by 2 bases and J by 0 bases, with 11 bases between them. Germline V lookup: CDR1 ENHRY, CDR2 SYGVKD. The CDR3 extends over 16 amino acids. This specimen consisted of CD4+ or CD8+ T cells sorted from blood, obtained in a trial of the OX40 agonist ivuxolimab. V and J are TRBV10-3 and TRBJ1-3, with no clear D. This TCR came from an adult with an advanced solid tumor such as melanoma, head and neck, liver or kidney cancer. The CDR3 sequence: CAISEETPFSGNTIYF. As DNA, the CDR3 is TGTGCCATCAGTGAGGAGACACCTTTCTCTGGAAACACCATATATTTT.